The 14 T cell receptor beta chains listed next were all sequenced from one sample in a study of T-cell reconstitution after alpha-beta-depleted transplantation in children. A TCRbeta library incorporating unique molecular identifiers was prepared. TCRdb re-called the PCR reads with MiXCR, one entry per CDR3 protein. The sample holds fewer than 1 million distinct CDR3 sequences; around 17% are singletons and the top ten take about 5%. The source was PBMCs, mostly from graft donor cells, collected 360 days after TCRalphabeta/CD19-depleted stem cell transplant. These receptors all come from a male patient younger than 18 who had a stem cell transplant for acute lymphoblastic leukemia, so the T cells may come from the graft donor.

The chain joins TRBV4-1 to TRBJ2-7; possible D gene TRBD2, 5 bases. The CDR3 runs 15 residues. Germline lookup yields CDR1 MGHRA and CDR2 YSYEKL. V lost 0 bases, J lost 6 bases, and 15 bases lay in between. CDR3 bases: TGCGCCAGCAGCCAAGATCCCCTAGCAACTGGCGAGCAGTACTTC. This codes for CASSQDPLATGEQYF.

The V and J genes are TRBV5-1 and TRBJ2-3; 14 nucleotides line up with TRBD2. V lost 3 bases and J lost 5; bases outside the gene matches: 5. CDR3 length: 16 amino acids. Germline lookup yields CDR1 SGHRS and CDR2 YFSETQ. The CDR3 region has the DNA TGCGCCAGCAGCTCGACTAGCGGGAGGGCCGGAGATACGCAGTATTTT. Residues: CASSSTSGRAGDTQYF.

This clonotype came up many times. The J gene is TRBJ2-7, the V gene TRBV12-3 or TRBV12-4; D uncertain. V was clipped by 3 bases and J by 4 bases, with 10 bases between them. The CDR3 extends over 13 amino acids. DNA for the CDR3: TGTGCCAGCAGTTTTGTGGGTGGGTACGAGCAGTACTTC. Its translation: CASSFVGGYEQYF.

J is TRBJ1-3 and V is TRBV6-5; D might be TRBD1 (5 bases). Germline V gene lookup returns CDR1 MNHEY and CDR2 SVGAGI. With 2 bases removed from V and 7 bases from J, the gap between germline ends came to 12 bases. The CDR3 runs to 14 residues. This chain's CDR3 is CASSYGEGRNTIYF. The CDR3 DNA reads TGTGCCAGCAGTTACGGGGAGGGGAGGAACACCATATATTTT.

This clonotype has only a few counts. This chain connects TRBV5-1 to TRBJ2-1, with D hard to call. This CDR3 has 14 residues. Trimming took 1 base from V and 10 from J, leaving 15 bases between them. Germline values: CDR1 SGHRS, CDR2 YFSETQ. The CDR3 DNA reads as TGCGCCAGCAGCTTGCTATTCACTAACCAAGAGCAGTTCTTC. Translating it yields CASSLLFTNQEQFF.

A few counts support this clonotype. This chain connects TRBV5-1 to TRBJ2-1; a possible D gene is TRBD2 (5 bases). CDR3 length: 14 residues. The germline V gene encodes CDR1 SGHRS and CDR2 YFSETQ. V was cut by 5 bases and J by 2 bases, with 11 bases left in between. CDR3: CASSTGSPYNEQFF. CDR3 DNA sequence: TGCGCCAGCAGTACGGGGAGTCCCTACAATGAGCAGTTCTTC.

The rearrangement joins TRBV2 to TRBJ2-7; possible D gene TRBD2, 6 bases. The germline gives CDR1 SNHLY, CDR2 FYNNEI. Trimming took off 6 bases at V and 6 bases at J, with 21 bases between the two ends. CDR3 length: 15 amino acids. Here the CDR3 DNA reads TGTGCCAGCAGGCTGGAAGGAGGGTCTGTCATCGAGCAGTACTTC. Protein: CASRLEGGSVIEQYF.

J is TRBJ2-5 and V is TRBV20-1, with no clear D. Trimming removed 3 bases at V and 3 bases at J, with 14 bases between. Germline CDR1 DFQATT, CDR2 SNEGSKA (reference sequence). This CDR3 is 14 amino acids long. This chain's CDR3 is CSASHFQVKETQYF. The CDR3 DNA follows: TGCAGTGCTAGTCACTTTCAGGTGAAAGAGACCCAGTACTTC.

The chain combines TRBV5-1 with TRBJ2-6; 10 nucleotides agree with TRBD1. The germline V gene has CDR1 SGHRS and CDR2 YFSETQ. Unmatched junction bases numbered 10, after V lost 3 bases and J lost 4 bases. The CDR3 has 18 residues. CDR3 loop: CASSSSGQGITGANVLTF. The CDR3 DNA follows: TGCGCCAGCAGCTCGTCGGGACAGGGGATTACCGGGGCCAACGTCCTGACTTTC.

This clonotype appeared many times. The CDR3 loop is CASSPTSGSSYEQYF. The CDR3 bases are TGTGCCAGCTCACCGACTAGCGGGAGTTCCTACGAGCAGTACTTC. The chain recombines TRBV18 with TRBJ2-7, with 12 bases matching TRBD2. V trimming: 3 bases; J trimming: 1 base; junction bases outside the gene matches: 1. The V gene's germline CDR1 is KGHSH and CDR2 LQKENI. This CDR3 contains 15 residues. The complete variable domain, with remaining parts taken from reference TRBV18 and TRBJ2-7, reads NAGVMQNPRHLVRRRGQEARLRCSPMKGHSHVYWYRQLPEEGLKFMVYLQKENIIDESGMPKERFSAEFPKEGPSILRIQQVVRGDSAAYFCASSPTSGSSYEQYFGPGTRLTVT.

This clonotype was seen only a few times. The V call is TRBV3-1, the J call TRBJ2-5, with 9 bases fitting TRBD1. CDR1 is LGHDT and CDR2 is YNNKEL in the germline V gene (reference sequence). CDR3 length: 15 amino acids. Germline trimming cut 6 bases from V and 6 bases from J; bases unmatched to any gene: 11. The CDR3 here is CASRGPGTGLKTQYF. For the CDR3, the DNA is TGTGCCAGCAGGGGACCCGGGACAGGGTTGAAGACCCAGTACTTC.

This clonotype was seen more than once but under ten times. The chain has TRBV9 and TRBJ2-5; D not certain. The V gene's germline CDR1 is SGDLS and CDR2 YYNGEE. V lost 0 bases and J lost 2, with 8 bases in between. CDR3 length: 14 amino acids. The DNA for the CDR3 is TGTGCCAGCAGCGTAGTCCCAGATCAAGAGACCCAGTACTTC. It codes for CASSVVPDQETQYF.

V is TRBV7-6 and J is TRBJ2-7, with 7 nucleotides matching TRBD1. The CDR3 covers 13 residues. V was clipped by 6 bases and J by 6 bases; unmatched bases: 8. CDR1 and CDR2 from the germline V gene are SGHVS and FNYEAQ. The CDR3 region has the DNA TGTGCCAGCAGTTCAACAGGGGTGAGCGAGCAGTACTTC. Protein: CASSSTGVSEQYF.

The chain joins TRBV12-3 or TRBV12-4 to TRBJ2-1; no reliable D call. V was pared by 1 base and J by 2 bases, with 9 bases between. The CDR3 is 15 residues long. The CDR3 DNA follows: TGTGCCAGCAGTTTAGTACGGGCCGCCTACAATGAGCAGTTCTTC. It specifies CASSLVRAAYNEQFF.